This T cell receptor beta chain is from a study of glioma-infiltrating T cells after dendritic cell vaccination. Study summary: Monocyte-derived dendritic cells, cultured approximately 7 days with IL-4 and GM-CSF, were pulsed with autologous tumor lysate. Dendritic cell vaccine was injected intradermally three times, biweekly.

The CDR3 loop spans 14 amino acids. Germline V gene data show CDR1 as MNHNS and CDR2 as SASEGT. V was trimmed by 3 bases and J by 6 bases, leaving 12 bases between them. Primers: 60 V beta forward and 13 J beta reverse. The data were produced by immunoSEQ multiplex PCR, yet TCRdb's version contains in-frame clones alone and is incomplete. This sample has some 90,000 clones, with 75% to 85% found just once. As to time point: after dendritic cell vaccination, including at tumor progression/relapse. PBMC sampling occurred before vaccination, two weeks after the third dose, and at progression. This clone came up once.

This specimen was blood, taken after dendritic cell vaccination. The TCR was taken from a human donor with glioblastoma. The rearrangement joins TRBV6-1 to TRBJ1-5; D may be TRBD1 (6 bases). The CDR3 nucleotides read TGTGCCAGCAGTGATGGGGGCGCGGGTCAGCCCCAGCATTTT. Protein sequence: CASSDGGAGQPQHF.